This TCR beta chain emerged from a study of molecular identifiers for immune sequencing clone quantification (dated by TCRdb to 2017 to 2018). With regard to the full study: For a replicate experiment, RNA from 20,000 or 100,000 naive CD8 T cells was divided into five aliquots, and four of the five aliquots were sequenced. This methods study benchmarked molecular-identifier clustering-based TCR repertoire sequencing (MIDCIRS) and TCR RNA copy counting, using CD8 T cells to do so. Overall results and qualifications from the work: About three recovered TCR RNA copies per cell were obtained by modeling, versus about 9.7 by digital PCR, implying a capture efficiency of approximately 27%. Clones above 20 RNA copies held over 98% of molecules in CMV-specific effector cells but under 1% in naive cells. Spiked-in Jurkat TCR RNA equivalent to a single cell was reported to be detectable even among one million naive CD8 T cells. Highly expanded clone sizes could be underestimated because identical TCR molecules may share a barcode. Spiked-in Jurkat TCR RNA (roughly 10 copies' worth), which is not part of the donor repertoire, was contained in the naive libraries. Without barcode sub-clustering, chimeric consensus sequences inflated TCR diversity; chimeras reached as high as 47%.

Libraries of naive CD8 T cells were built from anywhere between roughly 17,000 and 1,000,000 sorted cells, with 10%, 30% or 50% of the purified RNA used. On a BD FACSAria II, naive CD8 T cells were FACS-sorted as CD8+CD4-CCR7+CD45RA+ and collected into RLT Plus buffer. To test detection sensitivity, Jurkat RNA equal to approximately 10 TCR copies was added to samples of about 18,000-1,100,000 naive CD8 T cells. Enrichment of CD8 T cells was done with RosetteSep CD8+ T Cell Enrichment Cocktail plus Ficoll-Paque, and ACK red cell lysis came afterward. Library preparation was by PCR. The run used a NextSeq 500. Preparation of bulk TCR libraries followed a previously described approach, with the TCR primers listed in Table S5. Purification of total RNA was performed with the Qiagen AllPrep DNA/RNA kit. Before analysis, reads from multiple sequencing runs of the same library were pooled. The source study handled its data this way. Reads were retained only if an exact TCR constant sequence was present, and the retained reads were trimmed to 150 nt and grouped according to their 12-nt molecular barcodes. Within each barcode group, reads were sub-clustered at a 15% Levenshtein threshold, and quality-weighted consensus sequences were built per RNA molecule. Non-functional sequences were excluded, and lower-count sequences lying one edit away from another sequence were also excluded. On the basis of fitting two negative binomial distributions, barcode sub-clusters with fewer than 20% of the maximum read count were discarded. Starting from the raw public reads, TCRdb applied fastp trimming at Q25, assembled clones with MiXCR and retained in-frame beta chains. For every CDR3 protein sequence, its rows merge into one entry that carries the most common genes and DNA. The V and J calls follow TCRdb's processing rather than the paper's. A total of about 510,000 distinct CDR3 sequences appear in this sample, about a quarter of them only once. The ten largest clones add up to under 0.8% of the sample.

This clonotype was detected ten times or more. The antigen this receptor binds is unknown. No qualities accompany the bases; no much larger clone lies one base away. The sequenced sample consisted of naive CD8+ T cells from blood, with Jurkat cell RNA spiked in. According to the study, the label for this sample's cell subset or site signals: FACS-sorted CD8+CD4-CCR7+CD45RA+ naive T cells. The clonotype originates from a human donor in good health. Some libraries in this study had Jurkat cell RNA spiked in.

The CDR3 is CASSQDHLGGYEQYF. At the DNA level, the sequence is TGCGCCAGCAGCCAAGATCATCTAGGGGGCTACGAGCAGTACTTC. This chain joins TRBV4-1 to TRBJ2-7; tentative D gene TRBD1, with 6 bases matching. The germline V gene encodes CDR1 MGHRA and CDR2 YSYEKL. Trimming at the junction amounts to 0 bases on V and 3 bases on J, and the germline ends lie 12 bases apart. Including the terminal cysteine and phenylalanine, the CDR3 comprises 15 residues. Only the CDR3 DNA stays, 45 bases, in frame from base 1.